This is a list of T cell receptor beta chains from one sample in a study of beta chain features in type 1 diabetes. Produced via immunoSEQ multiplex PCR; TCRdb's table is partial and in-frame only. This table holds 450,000 to 550,000 clones, around 28% found once. Material: naive CD4+ T cells from blood. These receptors all come from a man younger than 35 in good health. The CDR3 runs from the conserved cysteine through the conserved F or W. A D gene is named only where the DNA matches it firmly. The size of a clone is reported for some rows only, either as once, few or many, or as a class for expanded clones.

j_gene | d_gene | abundance | v_gene | CDR3nt | CDR3aa
TRBJ2-7 | TRBD1 | . | TRBV27 | TGTGCCAGCAGTGTCCGGGACAGGGTAAGAGAGCAGTACTTC | CASSVRDRVREQYF
TRBJ2-7 | TRBD2 | . | TRBV4-2 | TGTGCCAGCAGCCAAATCACTAGCGGCGAGATATACGAGCAGTACTTC | CASSQITSGEIYEQYF
TRBJ1-3 | . | few | TRBV4-1 | TGCGCCAGCAGCCAAGACGGCGTGAACTCGGGAAACACCATATATTTT | CASSQDGVNSGNTIYF
TRBJ2-1 | . | . | TRBV2 | TGTGCCAGTACCTTAGCGCCTTCCTACAATGAGCAGTTCTTC | CASTLAPSYNEQFF
TRBJ1-2 | TRBD1 | . | TRBV30 | TGTGCCTGGATTACCGGGACAGAGTACTATGGCTACACCTTC | CAWITGTEYYGYTF
TRBJ2-3 | TRBD2 | . | TRBV9 | TGTGCCAGCAGCGTAGGGCCTAGCGGGAGAACAGATACGCAGTATTTT | CASSVGPSGRTDTQYF
TRBJ1-5 | . | . | TRBV14 | TGTGCCAGCAGCCATAGGTCGGGACACTGGCCGGATCAGCCCCAGCATTTT | CASSHRSGHWPDQPQHF
TRBJ1-1 | TRBD1 | . | TRBV18 | TGTGCCAGCTCGGGACAGAGGAACACTGAAGCTTTCTTT | CASSGQRNTEAFF
TRBJ2-2 | . | few | TRBV2 | TGTGCCAGCAGTGGGTCCCTGAACACCGGGGAGCTGTTTTTT | CASSGSLNTGELFF
TRBJ2-3 | TRBD1 | . | TRBV29-1 | TGCAGCGTCGCAGGGGGTTGGGGCACAGATACGCAGTATTTT | CSVAGGWGTDTQYF
TRBJ2-1 | . | few | TRBV28 | TGTGCCAGCAGTTCGTACCACGACGGGAATGAGCAGTTCTTC | CASSSYHDGNEQFF
TRBJ2-1 | . | . | TRBV19 | TGTGCCAGTATGGGGGGTTACAATGAGCAGTTCTTC | CASMGGYNEQFF
TRBJ2-3 | TRBD2 | . | TRBV29-1 | TGCAGCGTTGAGTTGGGGACCAGCGGGATCGGCGATACGCAGTATTTT | CSVELGTSGIGDTQYF
TRBJ2-5 | . | . | TRBV9 | TGTGCCAGCAGCCCAGCTCGGGCAGAGACCCAGTACTTC | CASSPARAETQYF
TRBJ2-3 | . | . | TRBV20-1 | TGCAGTGCTGATCTCACAGATACGCAGTATTTT | CSADLTDTQYF
TRBJ1-5 | TRBD1 | . | TRBV29-1 | TGCAGCGTTCGGACAGGGGGCTACAATCAGCCCCAGCATTTT | CSVRTGGYNQPQHF
TRBJ2-1 | . | few | TRBV9 | TGTGCCAGCAGCCTTCGGCAGGGTTGGTACAATGAGCAGTTCTTC | CASSLRQGWYNEQFF
TRBJ2-4 | . | . | TRBV5-1 | TGCGCCAGCAGCTTGCAGGGTTTGAGCAACATTCAGTACTTC | CASSLQGLSNIQYF
TRBJ1-5 | TRBD1 | few | TRBV12-5 | TGTGCTAGTGGCCCGGTGATGGGACAGGGCTTTGGCATCAATCAGCCCCAGCATTTT | CASGPVMGQGFGINQPQHF
TRBJ1-5 | . | few | TRBV30 | TGTGCCTGGAGTCTGGGAGAAGGGAAGCCCCAGCATTTT | CAWSLGEGKPQHF
TRBJ2-1 | TRBD2 | . | TRBV5-1 | TGCGCCAGCAGCTTGGAACTAGCGGGCAATGAGCAGTTCTTC | CASSLELAGNEQFF
TRBJ1-2 | . | few | TRBV23-1 | TGCGCCAGCAGCGGGACTTGGCCCCTGAACTATGGCTACACCTTC | CASSGTWPLNYGYTF
TRBJ2-7 | TRBD1 | few | TRBV28 | TGTGCCAGCAATTCTTTGGACAGGGGATACGAGCAGTACTTC | CASNSLDRGYEQYF